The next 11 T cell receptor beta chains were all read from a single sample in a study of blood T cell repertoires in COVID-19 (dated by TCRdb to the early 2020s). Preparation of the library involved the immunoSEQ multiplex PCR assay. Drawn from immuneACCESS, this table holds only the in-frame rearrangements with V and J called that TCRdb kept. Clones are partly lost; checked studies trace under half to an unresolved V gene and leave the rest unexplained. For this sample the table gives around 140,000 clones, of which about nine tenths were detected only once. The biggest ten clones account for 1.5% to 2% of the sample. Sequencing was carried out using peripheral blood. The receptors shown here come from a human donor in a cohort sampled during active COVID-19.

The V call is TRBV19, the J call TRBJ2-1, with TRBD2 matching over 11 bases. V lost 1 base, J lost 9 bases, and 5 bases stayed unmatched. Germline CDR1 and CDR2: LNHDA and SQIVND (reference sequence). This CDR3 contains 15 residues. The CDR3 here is CASSIGLAGGSEQFF. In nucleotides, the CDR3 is TGTGCCAGTAGTATAGGGCTAGCGGGGGGCAGTGAGCAGTTCTTC.

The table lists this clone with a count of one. DNA of the CDR3: TGTGCCAGCAGCTTAGCGTCTTCGGGCTATGGCTACACCTTC. This translates into CASSLASSGYGYTF. The chain recombines TRBV7-9 with TRBJ1-2; D is uncertain. This CDR3 spans 14 amino acids. Germline-derived CDR1 and CDR2 are SEHNR and FQNEAQ (reference sequence). The V end was cut by 0 bases, the J end by 4 bases, with 9 bases between.

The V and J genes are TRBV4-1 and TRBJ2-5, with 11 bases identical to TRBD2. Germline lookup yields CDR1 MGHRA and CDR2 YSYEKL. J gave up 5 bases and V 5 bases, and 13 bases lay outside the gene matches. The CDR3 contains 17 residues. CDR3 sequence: CASSWGVLAGGRETQYF. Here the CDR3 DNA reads TGCGCCAGCAGCTGGGGTGTTCTAGCGGGGGGCCGGGAGACCCAGTACTTC.

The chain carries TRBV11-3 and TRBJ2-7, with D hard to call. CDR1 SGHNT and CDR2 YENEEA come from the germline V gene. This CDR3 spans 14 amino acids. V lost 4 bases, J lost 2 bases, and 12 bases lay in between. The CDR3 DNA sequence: TGTGCCAGCAGCTCTTCACAGAACCCCTACGAGCAGTACTTC. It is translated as CASSSSQNPYEQYF.

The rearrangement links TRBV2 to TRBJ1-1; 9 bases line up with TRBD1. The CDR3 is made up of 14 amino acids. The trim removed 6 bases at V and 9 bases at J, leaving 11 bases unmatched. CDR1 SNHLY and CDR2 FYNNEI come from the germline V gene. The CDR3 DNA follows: TGTGCCAGCAGGCCTCGCGACAGGGGGAACCAAGCTTTCTTT. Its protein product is CASRPRDRGNQAFF. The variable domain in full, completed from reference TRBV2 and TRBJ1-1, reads EPEVTQTPSHQVTQMGQEVILRCVPISNHLYFYWYRQILGQKVEFLVSFYNNEISEKSEIFDDQFSVERPDGSNFTLKIRSTKLEDSAMYFCASRPRDRGNQAFFGQGTRLTVV.

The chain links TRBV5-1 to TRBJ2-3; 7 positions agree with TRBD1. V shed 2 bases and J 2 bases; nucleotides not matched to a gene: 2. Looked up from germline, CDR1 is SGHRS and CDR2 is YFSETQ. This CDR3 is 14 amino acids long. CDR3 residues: CASSFDRATDTQYF. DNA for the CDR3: TGCGCCAGCAGCTTTGACAGGGCCACAGATACGCAGTATTTT.

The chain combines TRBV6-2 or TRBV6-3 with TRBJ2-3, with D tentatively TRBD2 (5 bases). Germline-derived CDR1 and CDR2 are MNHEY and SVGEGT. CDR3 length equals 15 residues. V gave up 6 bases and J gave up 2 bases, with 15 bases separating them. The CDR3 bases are TGTGCCAGCAGCCCTATCGGGGATTCCACAGATACGCAGTATTTT. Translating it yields CASSPIGDSTDTQYF.

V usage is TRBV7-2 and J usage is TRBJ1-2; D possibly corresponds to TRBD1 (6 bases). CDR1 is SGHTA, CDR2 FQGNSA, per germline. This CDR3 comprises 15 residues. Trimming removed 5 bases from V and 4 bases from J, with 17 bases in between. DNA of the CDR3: TGTGCCAGCAGCACCAACTCCGGGGGGGCCTATGGCTACACCTTC. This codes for CASSTNSGGAYGYTF.

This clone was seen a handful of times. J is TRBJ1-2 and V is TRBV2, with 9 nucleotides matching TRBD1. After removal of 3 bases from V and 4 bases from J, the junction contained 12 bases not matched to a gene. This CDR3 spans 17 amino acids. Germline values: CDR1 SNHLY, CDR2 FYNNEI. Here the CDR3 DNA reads TGTGCCAGCAGTGAGGGGACAGGGTCCTCCTACACCTATGGCTACACCTTC. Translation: CASSEGTGSSYTYGYTF.

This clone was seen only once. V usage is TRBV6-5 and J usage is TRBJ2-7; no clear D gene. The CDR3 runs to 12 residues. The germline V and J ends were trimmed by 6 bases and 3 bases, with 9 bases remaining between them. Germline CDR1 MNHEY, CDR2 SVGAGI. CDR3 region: CASSLSGYEQYF. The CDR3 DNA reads TGTGCCAGCAGCCTGAGTGGCTACGAGCAGTACTTC.

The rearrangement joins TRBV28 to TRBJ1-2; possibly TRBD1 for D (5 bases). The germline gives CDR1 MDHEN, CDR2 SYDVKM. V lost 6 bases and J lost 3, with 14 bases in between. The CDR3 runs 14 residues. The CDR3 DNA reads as TGTGCCAGCAGGCGACAAGGGACTTACTATGGCTACACCTTC. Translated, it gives CASRRQGTYYGYTF.